This T cell receptor beta chain comes out of a study of beta chain features in type 1 diabetes. Expressed TCRB transcripts were sequenced because the entire RNA isolate underwent reverse transcription. For naive, central memory and regulatory T cell samples, reads averaged approximately 3.9 million. Profiled with immunoSEQ multiplex PCR; TCRdb holds only in-frame clones, not every one. This sample has about 340,000 clones, with about a tenth found just once. To note about this clone: Its antigen is unknown.

Germline V lookup: CDR1 GTSNPN, CDR2 SVGIG (reference sequence). The CDR3 spans 13 residues. V trimming: 0 bases; J trimming: 7 bases; junction bases outside the gene matches: 6. Notes on the study in general: Because the template was cDNA, high-expressing cells might be over-represented. Type 1 diabetes patients had moderately but significantly shorter TCRB CDR3s in all four CD4+ subsets.

Via CD45RO/CCR7/CD25/CD127/CD95/CD27, cells of the CD4+ naive, central memory, regulatory and stem cell-like memory subsets were sorted. V gene TRBV30 combines with J gene TRBJ2-7; 7 nucleotides agree with TRBD1. The sample taken for sequencing was central memory CD4+ T cells from blood. The clonotype originates from a man younger than 45 with type 1 diabetes. DNA for the CDR3: TGTGCCTGGAGTGTGACAGGGCACGGGGAGCAGTACTTC. It codes for CAWSVTGHGEQYF.